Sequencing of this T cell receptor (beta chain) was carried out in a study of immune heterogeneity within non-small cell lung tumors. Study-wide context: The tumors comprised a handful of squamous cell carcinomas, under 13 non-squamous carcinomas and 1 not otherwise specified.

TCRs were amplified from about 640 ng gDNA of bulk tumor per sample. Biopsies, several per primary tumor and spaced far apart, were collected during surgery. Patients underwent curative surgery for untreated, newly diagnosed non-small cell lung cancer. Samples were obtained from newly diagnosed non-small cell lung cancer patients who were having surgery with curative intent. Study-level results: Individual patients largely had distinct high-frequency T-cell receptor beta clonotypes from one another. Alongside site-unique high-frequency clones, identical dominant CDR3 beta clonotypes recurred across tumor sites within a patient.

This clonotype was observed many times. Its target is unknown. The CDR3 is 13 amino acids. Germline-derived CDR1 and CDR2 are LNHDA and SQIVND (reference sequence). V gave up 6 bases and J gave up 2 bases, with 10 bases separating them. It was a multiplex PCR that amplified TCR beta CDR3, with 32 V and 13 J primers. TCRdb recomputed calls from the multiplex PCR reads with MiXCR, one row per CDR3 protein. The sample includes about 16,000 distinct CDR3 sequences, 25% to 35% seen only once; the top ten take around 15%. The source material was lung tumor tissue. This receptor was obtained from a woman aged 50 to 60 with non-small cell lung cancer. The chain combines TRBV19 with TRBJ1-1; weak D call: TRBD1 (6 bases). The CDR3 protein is CASRRTDNTEAFF. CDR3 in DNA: TGTGCCAGTAGGAGGACAGACAACACTGAAGCTTTCTTT.